These 8 T cell receptor beta chains were sequenced from one sample in a study of identical twins. Via MiXCR, TCRdb re-called the 5' RACE reads, giving one row per CDR3 protein. This sample has approximately 500,000 distinct CDR3 sequences, with approximately 16% found just once. These same data were also listed under a study on yellow fever vaccine responses in identical twins.

The sequenced material came from CD4+ T cells sorted from blood. The receptors come from a woman aged 18-29 years in good health.

This clonotype was found many times. The chain combines TRBV5-1 with TRBJ2-1, with 16 bases matching TRBD2. J lost 7 bases, V lost 5 bases, and 9 bases had no gene match. CDR1 is SGHRS and CDR2 is YFSETQ in the germline V gene. This CDR3 is built from 17 residues. CDR3 DNA sequence: TGCGCCAGCAGATACTCCGGGACTAGCGGGGGGGCAAATGAGCAGTTCTTC. It specifies CASRYSGTSGGANEQFF. The whole variable domain, filled in from reference TRBV5-1 and TRBJ2-1, reads KAGVTQTPRYLIKTRGQQVTLSCSPISGHRSVSWYQQTPGQGLQFLFEYFSETQRNKGNFPGRFSGRQFSNSRSEMNVSTLELGDSALYLCASRYSGTSGGANEQFFGPGTRLTVL.

There are a few counts of this clonotype. This chain joins TRBV7-3 and TRBJ2-1, with 13 bases fitting TRBD2. This CDR3 is 18 amino acids long. Germline CDR1 reads SGHTA; CDR2 reads FQGTGA. The ends lost 5 bases at V and 2 bases at J; junction bases unmatched: 9. This CDR3 is CASSPRGLAGSTYNEQFF. CDR3 in DNA: TGTGCCAGCAGCCCCCGGGGACTAGCGGGATCGACCTACAATGAGCAGTTCTTC.

The V call is TRBV28, the J call TRBJ2-1; 8 bases align to TRBD2. J gave up 6 bases and V 5 bases, and 9 bases lay outside the gene matches. Germline V gives CDR1 MDHEN, CDR2 SYDVKM. This CDR3 is built from 15 residues. CDR3: CASSTLPGTSNEQFF. CDR3 nucleotides: TGTGCCAGCAGTACTCTACCCGGGACTAGCAATGAGCAGTTCTTC.

The J gene is TRBJ2-6, the V gene TRBV12-3 or TRBV12-4; D is uncertain. The CDR3 is 16 residues long. Trimming removed 3 bases from V and 1 base from J, with 10 bases in between. The chain's CDR3 is CASSFFGGSGANVLTF. The CDR3 region has the DNA TGTGCCAGCAGTTTTTTTGGTGGGTCTGGGGCCAACGTCCTGACTTTC.

This clonotype appeared a few times. The CDR3 coding sequence is TGCGCCAGCAGCTTGATGGACAACCAGCGGACCACAGATACGCAGTATTTT. It yields the protein CASSLMDNQRTTDTQYF. This sequence joins TRBV5-1 and TRBJ2-3; D possibly uses TRBD1 or TRBD2 (5 bases each). The CDR3 consists of 17 residues. Per the germline V gene, CDR1 is SGHRS and CDR2 is YFSETQ. The V and J ends lost 1 base and 2 bases respectively, with 17 bases between them. The variable domain in full, with the rest retrieved from reference TRBV5-1 and TRBJ2-3, is KAGVTQTPRYLIKTRGQQVTLSCSPISGHRSVSWYQQTPGQGLQFLFEYFSETQRNKGNFPGRFSGRQFSNSRSEMNVSTLELGDSALYLCASSLMDNQRTTDTQYFGPGTRLTVL.

This clonotype was counted between two and nine times. The V and J genes are TRBV6-5 and TRBJ2-2; D is uncertain. CDR3 length: 15 residues. Germline CDR1 MNHEY, CDR2 SVGAGI. Trimming removed 1 base from V and 1 base from J, with 7 bases in between. As DNA, the CDR3 is TGTGCCAGCAGTTACTATCCGGAGAACACCGGGGAGCTGTTTTTT. Its protein is CASSYYPENTGELFF.

This clonotype occurred many times. This rearrangement joins TRBV4-1 to TRBJ2-2; D is possibly TRBD1 or TRBD2 (5 bases each). Germline V gives CDR1 MGHRA, CDR2 YSYEKL. This CDR3 has 17 residues. V lost 1 base, J lost 4 bases, and 16 bases lay in between. The CDR3 coding sequence is TGCGCCAGCAGCCAAGGGGTGGGGGAACCGGGCACCGGGGAGCTGTTTTTT. This translates into CASSQGVGEPGTGELFF.

This clonotype was seen only a few times. The chain joins TRBV4-2 to TRBJ2-3, with 10 bases matching TRBD2. Germline V gene data show CDR1 as LGHNA and CDR2 as YNFKEQ. V lost 1 base and J lost 2; bases outside the gene matches: 6. The CDR3 is 17 residues long. The CDR3 DNA sequence: TGTGCCAGCAGCCAAGGTGTTCTAGCGGGGGTCACAGATACGCAGTATTTT. Translation gives CASSQGVLAGVTDTQYF.